These 20 T cell receptor beta chains share one sample of origin, sequenced in a study of T cell responses to AZD1222 COVID-19 vaccine (dated by TCRdb to about 2021). Receptors were amplified or captured by the immunoSEQ multiplex PCR assay. The source is immuneACCESS, and TCRdb retained only in-frame sequences with V and J called. Part of the clones is not carried over; for the studies checked, unresolved V genes explain less than half of this, and the remainder is unexplained. This sample is represented by fewer than 150,000 clones; about 94% of them were singletons. The ten largest clones represent 0.75% to 0.95% of the sample. In light of the paper, this sample's time point label describes: baseline before first vaccination. The sequencing here drew on peripheral blood, taken on day 0 of AZD1222 vaccination. These receptors all come from an adult in good health.

This clone was recorded once. The rearrangement joins TRBV3-1 (or the pseudogene TRBV3-2) to TRBJ2-7; D remains unclear. The CDR3 is 15 amino acids. V lost 5 bases, J lost 0 bases, and 14 bases lay in between. Germline assignment: CDR1 LGHDT and CDR2 YNNKEL (reference sequence). CDR3 in amino acids: CASSVRLLSSYEQYF. The CDR3 DNA reads as TGTGCCAGCAGCGTCCGACTCCTAAGCTCCTACGAGCAGTACTTC.

The V call is TRBV21-1, the J call TRBJ1-2; TRBD1, the D gene given by the table, was not confirmed from the DNA. TRBV21-1 is designated a pseudogene. This CDR3 contains 13 residues. The CDR3 sequence is CASSNGAVYGYTF. The CDR3 nucleotides are TGTGCCAGCAGCAATGGGGCAGTTTATGGCTACACCTTC.

The chain recombines TRBV5-6 with TRBJ2-5; no clear D gene. Germline-derived CDR1 and CDR2 are SGHDT and YYEEEE. V shed 1 base and J shed 4 bases, with 8 bases lying between them. The CDR3 runs 13 residues. In nucleotides, the CDR3 is TGTGCCAGCAGCTTGAGGGCCGTAGAGACCCAGTACTTC. Its translation: CASSLRAVETQYF.

Judged by abundance, this clone is medium-sized. J is TRBJ1-4 and V is TRBV7-9, with no clear D. CDR3 size: 13 residues. V was clipped by 1 base and J by 8 bases, with 8 bases between them. Germline loops: CDR1 SEHNR, CDR2 FQNEAQ (reference sequence). CDR3 sequence reads: CASSLGDGEKLFF. CDR3 DNA: TGTGCCAGCAGCTTAGGGGATGGGGAAAAACTGTTTTTT. Together with reference TRBV7-9 and TRBJ1-4, the CDR3 gives the full variable domain: DTGVSQNPRHKITKRGQNVTFRCDPISEHNRLYWYRQTLGQGPEFLTYFQNEAQLEKSRLLSDRFSAERPKGSFSTLEIQRTEQGDSAMYLCASSLGDGEKLFFGSGTQLSVL.

V is TRBV19 and J is TRBJ1-4; D unresolved. Trimming removed 5 bases from V and 6 bases from J, with 7 bases in between. This CDR3 spans 12 amino acids. The germline CDR1 and CDR2 sequences are LNHDA and SQIVND (reference sequence). The DNA for the CDR3 is TGTGCCAGTAGTCCCACCCATGAAAAACTGTTTTTT. This translates into CASSPTHEKLFF.

The genes are TRBV7-9 and TRBJ1-3; 8 bases match TRBD1. The CDR3 length is 14 residues. Unmatched junction bases numbered 7, after V lost 5 bases and J lost 7 bases. Germline CDR1 SEHNR, CDR2 FQNEAQ (reference sequence). CDR3 DNA sequence: TGTGCCAGCAGCCGTGGACAGGGCAGTAACACCATATATTTT. It translates to CASSRGQGSNTIYF. Full variable domain (outside the CDR3, taken from reference TRBV7-9 and TRBJ1-3): DTGVSQNPRHKITKRGQNVTFRCDPISEHNRLYWYRQTLGQGPEFLTYFQNEAQLEKSRLLSDRFSAERPKGSFSTLEIQRTEQGDSAMYLCASSRGQGSNTIYFGEGSWLTVV.

A single count supports this clone. The chain is built from TRBV4-1 and TRBJ2-7, with TRBD1 matching 11 bases. Germline CDR1 is MGHRA and CDR2 is YSYEKL. J gave up 4 bases and V 4 bases, and 3 bases lay outside the gene matches. The CDR3 sequence is 14 residues long. This CDR3 reads CASSPGQGEYEQYF. The CDR3 nucleotides are TGCGCCAGCAGCCCGGGACAGGGGGAGTACGAGCAGTACTTC.

J is TRBJ2-7 and V is TRBV11-3, with 7 bases matching TRBD1. J gave up 3 bases and V 4 bases, and 12 bases lay outside the gene matches. The CDR3 loop spans 16 amino acids. Germline-derived CDR1 and CDR2 are SGHNT and YENEEA. CDR3 sequence reads: CASSSLGGGHLYEQYF. In nucleotides, the CDR3 is TGTGCCAGCAGCTCGCTAGGGGGCGGACACCTCTACGAGCAGTACTTC. Using reference TRBV11-3 and TRBJ2-7 for the parts outside the CDR3, the full variable domain is EAGVVQSPRYKIIEKKQPVAFWCNPISGHNTLYWYLQNLGQGPELLIRYENEEAVDDSQLPKDRFSAERLKGVDSTLKIQPAELGDSAVYLCASSSLGGGHLYEQYFGPGTRLTVT.

The rearrangement links TRBV10-2 to TRBJ1-4, with D perhaps matching TRBD1 (5 bases). Trimming took 3 bases from V and 7 from J, leaving 6 bases between them. CDR3 length: 12 residues. Germline CDR1 reads WSHSY; CDR2 reads SAAADI. The CDR3 is CASSDQGEKLFF. The CDR3 coding sequence is TGCGCCAGCAGTGACCAGGGTGAAAAACTGTTTTTT.

This chain links TRBV9 with TRBJ1-5, with a weak D call TRBD1 (6 bases). Germline V gene data show CDR1 as SGDLS and CDR2 as YYNGEE. Trimming shortened V by 7 bases and J by 4 bases, and 9 bases separated the two germline ends. There are 12 residues in the CDR3. CDR3 amino acids: CASRTENQPQHF. The CDR3 DNA reads as TGTGCCAGCCGGACAGAGAATCAGCCCCAGCATTTT.

The V call is TRBV5-5, the J call TRBJ2-7; TRBD2 agrees at 11 bases. CDR1 SGHKS and CDR2 YYEKEE come from the germline V gene (reference sequence). This CDR3 is built from 15 residues. With V trimmed by 0 bases and J by 1 base, 0 bases remained unmatched. Here the CDR3 DNA reads TGTGCCAGCAGCTTGGGACTAGCGGGGTCCTACGAGCAGTACTTC. Translation gives CASSLGLAGSYEQYF.

This rearrangement joins TRBV5-1 to TRBJ1-1; the D is unclear. The germline V gene encodes CDR1 SGHRS and CDR2 YFSETQ. V lost 0 bases and J lost 4, with 7 bases in between. The CDR3 totals 13 residues. In DNA, the CDR3 is TGCGCCAGCAGCTTGGGGGCGGGCACTGAAGCTTTCTTT. Translated: CASSLGAGTEAFF.

This clone was detected a few times. Different DNA sequences within this sample yield the same CDR3. The chain employs TRBV5-6 and TRBJ1-2; D perhaps matches TRBD1 (5 bases). Germline V CDR1 and CDR2: SGHDT, YYEEEE. This CDR3 region has 12 residues. V was clipped by 2 bases and J by 3 bases, with 5 bases between them. Here the CDR3 reads CASSLGDYGYTF. The CDR3 region has the DNA TGTGCCAGCAGCTTAGGGGACTATGGCTACACCTTC.

The chain joins TRBV5-1 to TRBJ2-5, with 13 bases fitting TRBD2. The V and J ends lost 4 bases and 2 bases, in that order; junction bases with no gene match: 2. Looked up from germline, CDR1 is SGHRS and CDR2 is YFSETQ. The CDR3 consists of 15 residues. CDR3 region: CASSTTSGGQETQYF. In nucleotides, the CDR3 is TGCGCCAGCAGCACGACTAGCGGGGGGCAAGAGACCCAGTACTTC.

This chain joins TRBV10-3 and TRBJ1-5, with 7 bases lining up with TRBD1. The trim removed 2 bases at V and 4 bases at J, leaving 2 bases unmatched. CDR3 length: 14 residues. The germline CDR1 and CDR2 sequences are ENHRY and SYGVKD. Written as DNA, the CDR3 is TGTGCCATCAGTGAGCCGGGACAGAATCAGCCCCAGCATTTT. It is translated as CAISEPGQNQPQHF.

About this clone itself: Other DNA sequences of this sample code for an identical CDR3. The chain employs TRBV9 and TRBJ1-1; TRBD1 matches at 8 bases. CDR3 size: 13 residues. After removal of 1 base from V and 4 bases from J, the junction contained 0 bases not matched to a gene. Germline values: CDR1 SGDLS, CDR2 YYNGEE. The CDR3 sequence is CASSVTGGTEAFF. The CDR3 DNA is TGTGCCAGCAGCGTAACAGGGGGCACTGAAGCTTTCTTT.

The chain recombines TRBV29-1 with TRBJ1-2; no firm D call. This CDR3 spans 11 amino acids. V lost 4 bases and J 4 bases, leaving 7 bases between the germline ends. Germline V gives CDR1 SQVTM, CDR2 ANQGSEA. The CDR3 DNA sequence: TGCAGCGTTGCTGGTCTCTATGGCTACACCTTC. Translating gives CSVAGLYGYTF.

The chain carries TRBV10-3 and TRBJ2-2; D unresolved. Per the germline V gene, CDR1 is ENHRY and CDR2 is SYGVKD. Trimming took off 6 bases at V and 3 bases at J, with 14 bases between the two ends. The length of the CDR3 is 15 residues. CDR3 nucleotides: TGTGCCATCAGACCAGGCAAAGGTTACACCGGGGAGCTGTTTTTT. Translation gives CAIRPGKGYTGELFF.

Only one count was recorded for this clone. This chain connects TRBV28 to TRBJ2-7; 10 bases agree with TRBD1. With V trimmed by 5 bases and J by 2 bases, 12 bases remained unmatched. The germline V gene has CDR1 MDHEN and CDR2 SYDVKM. The CDR3 length is 17 residues. The chain's CDR3 is CASSPWLGTGAPYEQYF. The CDR3 DNA follows: TGTGCCAGCAGTCCTTGGCTAGGGACAGGGGCCCCCTACGAGCAGTACTTC.

The rearrangement joins TRBV5-1 to TRBJ2-7; 7 bases fit TRBD1. Germline V gives CDR1 SGHRS, CDR2 YFSETQ. J lost 5 bases, V lost 4 bases, and 9 bases had no gene match. The CDR3 spans 14 residues. CDR3 loop: CASSQQGDFDEQYF. The DNA of the CDR3 is TGCGCCAGCAGCCAGCAGGGGGATTTCGACGAGCAGTACTTC.